Presented here are 21 T cell receptor beta chains from one specimen sequenced in a study. MiXCR, applied by TCRdb to the RT-PCR reads, yields one record per CDR3 protein. Among almost 700,000 distinct CDR3 sequences listed, 14% were seen once. Sequencing was carried out using memory CD4+ T cells from blood. The receptors were sampled from a female donor in good health, serving as a healthy control.

This chain joins TRBV20-1 and TRBJ1-4; D is undetermined. Germline V lookup: CDR1 DFQATT, CDR2 SNEGSKA (reference sequence). V was shortened by 3 bases and J by 8 bases, with 16 bases between the two germline ends. This CDR3 contains 14 residues. CDR3 amino acids: CSARWPLTDEKLFF. The CDR3 bases are TGCAGTGCTAGGTGGCCCCTCACGGACGAAAAACTGTTTTTT.

V usage is TRBV20-1 and J usage is TRBJ1-6; D unresolved. Trimming removed 3 bases from V and 0 bases from J, with 9 bases in between. The CDR3 extends over 15 amino acids. Germline lookup yields CDR1 DFQATT and CDR2 SNEGSKA (reference sequence). In DNA, the CDR3 is TGCAGTGCTAGTCTGCCCAGCTCCTATAATTCACCCCTCCACTTT. It codes for CSASLPSSYNSPLHF.

This sequence joins TRBV20-1 and TRBJ2-1; a possible D gene is TRBD1 (6 bases). Germline V gene data show CDR1 as DFQATT and CDR2 as SNEGSKA (reference sequence). The germline V and J ends were trimmed by 3 bases and 14 bases, with 8 bases remaining between them. This CDR3 region has 9 residues. The CDR3 protein is CSARTGKFF. In DNA, the CDR3 is TGCAGTGCTAGGACAGGCAAGTTCTTC.

V usage is TRBV7-9 and J usage is TRBJ1-1; perhaps TRBD1 as D (5 bases). The V and J ends lost 11 bases and 4 bases respectively, with 11 bases between them. Germline CDR1 SEHNR, CDR2 FQNEAQ (reference sequence). This CDR3 contains 11 residues. CDR3 region: CAGGVSTEAFF. DNA for the CDR3: TGTGCCGGGGGGGTCAGCACTGAAGCTTTCTTT.

This clonotype was counted many times. The chain is built from TRBV5-4 and TRBJ2-7, with D perhaps TRBD1 (6 bases). CDR1 and CDR2 from the germline V gene are SGHNT and YYREEE (reference sequence). With 3 bases removed from V and 5 bases from J, the gap between germline ends came to 12 bases. The CDR3 is made up of 13 amino acids. CDR3 protein: CASSSGQQDEQYF. CDR3 sequence (DNA): TGTGCCAGCAGCTCTGGACAGCAGGACGAGCAGTACTTC.

The sample holds a few counts of this clonotype. The J gene is TRBJ2-1, the V gene TRBV6-5; 8 bases align to TRBD2. With V trimmed by 7 bases and J by 2 bases, 7 bases remained unmatched. This CDR3 region has 15 residues. Germline assignment: CDR1 MNHEY and CDR2 SVGAGI. CDR3 loop: CASTISGATYNEQFF. The CDR3, as DNA: TGTGCCAGCACTATTAGCGGGGCAACCTACAATGAGCAGTTCTTC.

In this sample, this clonotype turned up a few times. The chain recombines TRBV14 with TRBJ2-1; the D is unclear. This CDR3 comprises 14 residues. V lost 0 bases to trimming and J lost 10 bases, with 13 bases between them. Germline V gene lookup returns CDR1 SGHDN and CDR2 FVKESK. The CDR3 DNA reads as TGTGCCAGCAGCCAAGAGCCGGGTCTGAGAGAGCAGTTCTTC. Translation: CASSQEPGLREQFF.

This clonotype was seen more than once but under ten times. The rearrangement joins TRBV6-2 or TRBV6-3 to TRBJ1-3; D unclear. The CDR3 is 14 residues long. The V gene's germline CDR1 is MNHEY and CDR2 SVGEGT. V was pared by 2 bases and J by 0 bases, with 5 bases between. The CDR3 region is CASSYGLSGNTIYF. The CDR3 DNA reads TGTGCCAGCAGTTACGGCCTCTCTGGAAACACCATATATTTT.

V gene TRBV18 combines with J gene TRBJ1-6; weak D call: TRBD1 (6 bases). The CDR3 loop spans 13 amino acids. The germline V gene encodes CDR1 KGHSH and CDR2 LQKENI. Trimming shortened V by 6 bases and J by 10 bases, and 13 bases separated the two germline ends. In DNA form, the CDR3 reads TGTGCCAGCTCTCCTACAGGGAACTCACCCCTCCACTTT. As protein: CASSPTGNSPLHF.

This clonotype occurred a few times. One end of the junction does not line up with germline, which may come from a read error. The V and J genes are TRBV6-1 and TRBJ1-6; no definite D call. This CDR3 contains 12 residues. The germline V gene has CDR1 MNHNS and CDR2 SASEGT. DNA of the CDR3: TGTGCCAGCAGTGCTCCTAGCAGCTCCCCCGACTTT. It encodes CASSAPSSSPDF.

The chain couples TRBV5-5 to TRBJ2-7, with 7 bases identical to TRBD2. Trimming removed 8 bases from V and 3 bases from J; junction bases left unmatched: 11. This CDR3 is built from 14 residues. Germline values: CDR1 SGHKS, CDR2 YYEKEE (reference sequence). The CDR3 is CASSRAAGNYEQYF. The CDR3 bases are TGTGCCAGTAGCCGAGCAGCGGGGAACTACGAGCAGTACTTC.

V and J are TRBV20-1 and TRBJ1-2; D perhaps matches TRBD1 (5 bases). The length of the CDR3 is 13 residues. V was trimmed by 4 bases and J by 8 bases, leaving 17 bases between them. CDR1 DFQATT and CDR2 SNEGSKA come from the germline V gene (reference sequence). CDR3 DNA sequence: TGCAGTGCTACCCCAGGGACTTGGGACGGCTACACCTTC. Amino acid sequence: CSATPGTWDGYTF.

This clonotype was picked up many times. V is TRBV12-3 or TRBV12-4 and J is TRBJ2-1; D perhaps matches TRBD2 (6 bases). V shed 6 bases and J shed 9 bases, with 21 bases lying between them. This CDR3 spans 15 amino acids. DNA for the CDR3: TGTGCCAGCAGCCCGACTAGTGGGGGAGGAGGTGAGCAGTTCTTC. The encoded protein is CASSPTSGGGGEQFF.

The CDR3 protein is CASLSGTGGEKLFF. In DNA form, the CDR3 reads TGTGCCAGCCTCTCCGGGACAGGGGGTGAAAAACTGTTTTTT. The chain couples TRBV28 to TRBJ1-4, with TRBD1 matching 11 bases. V lost 8 bases, J lost 7 bases, and 6 bases stayed unmatched. Germline CDR1 reads MDHEN; CDR2 reads SYDVKM. CDR3 length: 14 amino acids.

Ten or more counts support this clonotype. The chain links TRBV7-2 to TRBJ1-3; maybe TRBD1 (5 bases). V was trimmed by 3 bases and J by 4 bases, leaving 10 bases between them. Germline-derived CDR1 and CDR2 are SGHTA and FQGNSA. The CDR3 contains 14 residues. The CDR3 DNA is TGTGCCAGCAGCTTGAGACAGACCGGAAACACCATATATTTT. This translates into CASSLRQTGNTIYF. Using reference TRBV7-2 and TRBJ1-3 for the parts outside the CDR3, the full variable domain is GAGVSQSPSNKVTEKGKDVELRCDPISGHTALYWYRQSLGQGLEFLIYFQGNSAPDKSGLPSDRFSAERTGGSVSTLTIQRTQQEDSAVYLCASSLRQTGNTIYFGEGSWLTVV.

This clonotype was observed a few times. The CDR3 region is CASKSGLAGRQTGETQYF. For the CDR3, the DNA is TGTGCCAGCAAATCGGGACTAGCGGGAAGGCAGACGGGAGAGACCCAGTACTTC. This chain joins TRBV6-1 and TRBJ2-5; 13 bases map to TRBD2. In germline, CDR1 is MNHNS, CDR2 SASEGT. Losses at the gene ends were 7 bases for V and 4 bases for J; bases not matched to a gene: 15. CDR3 size: 18 residues.

Remarks on this clonotype: A much larger clonotype is one base distant, so this may be a read error. This chain links TRBV10-3 with TRBJ1-2; unclear D gene. With 0 bases removed from V and 9 bases from J, the gap between germline ends came to 8 bases. Germline CDR1 reads ENHRY; CDR2 reads SYGVKD. The CDR3 covers 12 residues. The chain's CDR3 is CAISESLYSYTF. The DNA of the CDR3 is TGTGCCATCAGTGAGTCTCTGTATAGCTACACCTTC.

The table lists this clonotype with a few counts. The V gene is TRBV6-1, the J gene TRBJ2-2, with D perhaps given as TRBD1 or TRBD2 (5 bases each). The CDR3 length is 13 residues. Trimming removed 1 base at V and 6 bases at J, with 6 bases between. In germline, CDR1 is MNHNS, CDR2 SASEGT. This CDR3 is CASSEVGAGELFF. The CDR3 DNA reads as TGTGCCAGCAGTGAAGTGGGGGCCGGGGAGCTGTTTTTT.

This chain uses TRBV5-6 with TRBJ1-6; 9 nucleotides agree with TRBD1. The CDR3 sequence is 15 residues long. CDR1 and CDR2 from the germline V gene are SGHDT and YYEEEE. V gave up 0 bases and J gave up 8 bases; unmatched junction bases: 3. This CDR3 reads CASSLGTGEYSPLHF. The CDR3 DNA reads as TGTGCCAGCAGCTTGGGGACAGGGGAGTATTCACCCCTCCACTTT.

This clonotype was detected once. The CDR3 DNA is TGTGCCAGCAGGGCTAGGAGTGCAACTAATGAAAAACTGTTTTTT. Its translation is CASRARSATNEKLFF. The J gene is TRBJ1-4, the V gene TRBV6-1; no firm D call. The germline V gene encodes CDR1 MNHNS and CDR2 SASEGT. V was clipped by 6 bases and J by 0 bases, with 11 bases between them. CDR3 length: 15 residues.

This clonotype showed up many times. This sequence joins TRBV20-1 and TRBJ1-6; a possible D gene is TRBD1 (6 bases). V shed 2 bases and J shed 6 bases, with 11 bases lying between them. CDR3 size: 14 residues. Germline V gene sequence: CDR1 DFQATT, CDR2 SNEGSKA (reference sequence). The CDR3 spells CSARLGGGNSPLHF. The CDR3 DNA sequence: TGCAGTGCTAGACTAGGGGGGGGTAATTCACCCCTCCACTTT.